Presented here are 21 T cell receptor beta chains from one specimen sequenced in a study of blood T cell repertoires in COVID-19. Only in-frame clones appear in the TCRdb table, and some are missing; sequencing was by immunoSEQ multiplex PCR. Counted here are over 70,000 clones, 86% occurring once; the ten biggest clones make up roughly a sixth. Source material: peripheral blood. The source of these receptors is a human donor in a cohort sampled during active COVID-19.

This clone is a singleton in its sample. The chain recombines TRBV24-1 with TRBJ2-1; a possible D gene is TRBD2 (7 bases). The length of the CDR3 is 16 residues. V lost 3 bases and J 9 bases, leaving 20 bases between the germline ends. Per germline, CDR1 KGHDR and CDR2 SFDVKD. CDR3 bases: TGTGCCACCAGTGATAATAAGAGGGGGGGTGTAAGTGAGCAGTTCTTC. Residues: CATSDNKRGGVSEQFF.

The genes are TRBV3-1 (or the pseudogene TRBV3-2) and TRBJ1-2, with a weak D call TRBD1 (5 bases). The germline V gene has CDR1 LGHDT and CDR2 YNNKEL (reference sequence). CDR3 size: 15 residues. V was pared by 4 bases and J by 2 bases, with 14 bases between. The CDR3 sequence: CASSLFGGGNYGYTF. CDR3 nucleotides: TGTGCCAGCAGCCTCTTTGGTGGGGGGAACTATGGCTACACCTTC.

The chain combines TRBV6-1 with TRBJ1-3; D is possibly TRBD1 (5 bases). Germline V lookup: CDR1 MNHNS, CDR2 SASEGT. The CDR3 sequence is 16 residues long. V was shortened by 2 bases and J by 2 bases, with 13 bases between the two germline ends. DNA for the CDR3: TGTGCCAGCAGTGAATCCCGGGGGGGAACTGGAAACACCATATATTTT. Translating it yields CASSESRGGTGNTIYF.

V usage is TRBV7-2 and J usage is TRBJ2-6; D gene ambiguous. The germline V gene has CDR1 SGHTA and CDR2 FQGNSA. The CDR3 consists of 13 residues. V dropped 3 bases and J dropped 2 bases, with 2 bases sitting between them. Here the CDR3 reads CASSFTGANVLTF. The CDR3 nucleotides read TGTGCCAGCAGCTTCACTGGGGCCAACGTCCTGACTTTC.

The gene calls are TRBV7-2 and TRBJ2-1, with D possibly matching TRBD1 (6 bases). Germline-derived CDR1 and CDR2 are SGHTA and FQGNSA. V shed 4 bases and J shed 7 bases, with 17 bases lying between them. This CDR3 is built from 15 residues. This CDR3 reads CASSSRTVSVNEQFF. Written as DNA, the CDR3 is TGTGCCAGCAGCTCTCGGACAGTGAGCGTTAATGAGCAGTTCTTC.

V and J are TRBV5-4 and TRBJ2-5, with 15 bases matching TRBD2. The CDR3 sequence is 17 residues long. J lost 0 bases, V lost 5 bases, and 5 bases had no gene match. Germline V lookup: CDR1 SGHNT, CDR2 YYREEE (reference sequence). The CDR3 DNA sequence: TGTGCCAGCAGTACCGGGACTAGCGGGGGGTACCAAGAGACCCAGTACTTC. It yields the protein CASSTGTSGGYQETQYF.

This sequence joins TRBV6-2 or TRBV6-3 and TRBJ2-2; TRBD1 matches 10 bases. From germline, CDR1 is MNHEY and CDR2 SVGEGT. The CDR3 has 17 residues. The V gene end was trimmed by 2 bases and the J gene end by 3 bases; junction bases not matched to a gene: 6. The CDR3 DNA sequence: TGTGCCAGCAGTTACCGACAGGGGGCGGCGGACACCGGGGAGCTGTTTTTT. This gives the protein CASSYRQGAADTGELFF.

The chain is built from TRBV7-2 and TRBJ2-5; 11 bases match TRBD2. The CDR3 spans 17 residues. Germline CDR1 reads SGHTA; CDR2 reads FQGNSA. The ends lost 1 base at V and 4 bases at J; junction bases unmatched: 8. The CDR3 here is CASSLGLTSGVVETQYF. In nucleotides, the CDR3 is TGTGCCAGCAGCTTAGGCTTGACTAGCGGGGTGGTAGAGACCCAGTACTTC.

This chain joins TRBV5-6 and TRBJ2-7; TRBD2 aligns across 9 bases. This CDR3 spans 15 amino acids. Germline CDR1 is SGHDT and CDR2 is YYEEEE. Germline trimming cut 0 bases from V and 4 bases from J; bases unmatched to any gene: 5. In DNA form, the CDR3 reads TGTGCCAGCAGCTTGGGGCTAGCGGGACTTTACGAGCAGTACTTC. This sequence encodes CASSLGLAGLYEQYF.

The V and J genes are TRBV5-6 and TRBJ1-1; no definite D call. This CDR3 is built from 12 residues. Trimming took off 7 bases at V and 1 base at J, with 8 bases between the two ends. The germline CDR1 and CDR2 sequences are SGHDT and YYEEEE. CDR3 in DNA: TGTGCCAGCCGACACCGGAACACTGAAGCTTTCTTT. The encoded protein is CASRHRNTEAFF.

V and J are TRBV27 and TRBJ2-3, with 9 bases matching TRBD1. The germline gives CDR1 MNHEY, CDR2 SMNVEV (reference sequence). V lost 5 bases to trimming and J lost 0 bases; unmatched junction nucleotides: 6. There are 16 residues in the CDR3. As DNA, the CDR3 is TGTGCCAGCAGTCCCACCGGGACAGGGAGCACAGATACGCAGTATTTT. Amino acids: CASSPTGTGSTDTQYF.

The V and J genes are TRBV28 and TRBJ2-1, with D possibly being TRBD1 (5 bases). V was shortened by 8 bases and J by 5 bases, with 16 bases between the two germline ends. The CDR3 loop spans 14 amino acids. CDR1 is MDHEN and CDR2 is SYDVKM in the germline V gene. This CDR3 reads CASGPGRDDNEQFF. The CDR3 bases are TGTGCCAGCGGCCCCGGCAGGGATGACAATGAGCAGTTCTTC.

CDR3 nucleotide sequence: TGTGCCAGCAGCTTTTCGGCAGGCTGGGATGGCTACACCTTC. It is translated as CASSFSAGWDGYTF. The J gene is TRBJ1-2, the V gene TRBV7-2, with D unclear. The CDR3 extends over 14 amino acids. V gave up 3 bases and J gave up 6 bases, with 14 bases separating them. In germline, CDR1 is SGHTA, CDR2 FQGNSA.

This chain links TRBV5-5 with TRBJ2-7; TRBD1 might be the D (5 bases). Trimming shortened V by 2 bases and J by 2 bases, and 11 bases separated the two germline ends. Per germline, CDR1 SGHKS and CDR2 YYEKEE (reference sequence). CDR3 length: 14 amino acids. The CDR3 region has the DNA TGTGCCAGCAGCTTTCCGCAGGGCCCCTACGAGCAGTACTTC. Amino acids: CASSFPQGPYEQYF.

This clone appeared once. The gene calls are TRBV30 and TRBJ2-4, with D maybe TRBD2 (5 bases). Germline-derived CDR1 and CDR2 are GTSNPN and SVGIG (reference sequence). The CDR3 has 14 amino acids. The V end lost 0 bases, the J end lost 8 bases, and 14 bases lay between the germline ends. The CDR3 nucleotides are TGTGCCTGGAGTGTAACGGCTAGCTCGTACATTCAGTACTTC. It encodes CAWSVTASSYIQYF.

The rearrangement joins TRBV9 to TRBJ1-6, with a tentative D call TRBD1 (5 bases). In germline, CDR1 is SGDLS, CDR2 YYNGEE. The CDR3 totals 14 residues. V lost 3 bases to trimming and J lost 9 bases, with 13 bases between them. CDR3 sequence (DNA): TGTGCCAGCAGCGGATCGGGGGACGGTTCACCCCTCCACTTT. It is translated as CASSGSGDGSPLHF.

The V gene is TRBV19, the J gene TRBJ2-1; 8 bases fit TRBD1. After removal of 3 bases from V and 6 bases from J, the junction contained 7 bases not matched to a gene. The CDR3 is 15 amino acids. CDR1 and CDR2 from the germline V gene are LNHDA and SQIVND (reference sequence). CDR3 protein: CASSIFQGAFNEQFF. In DNA form, the CDR3 reads TGTGCCAGTAGTATTTTCCAGGGGGCATTCAATGAGCAGTTCTTC.

This clone appeared once. V gene TRBV12-5 combines with J gene TRBJ2-1; D may be TRBD2 (5 bases). In germline, CDR1 is LGHNT, CDR2 FRNRAP. The CDR3 runs 12 residues. V lost 4 bases and J 7 bases, leaving 8 bases between the germline ends. The CDR3 DNA reads as TGTGCTAGTGGTTCCTGGACTAATGAGCAGTTCTTC. Translated: CASGSWTNEQFF.

CDR3: CASSLRGPYNEQFF. CDR3 sequence (DNA): TGCGCCAGCAGCTTAAGGGGCCCCTACAATGAGCAGTTCTTC. The rearrangement uses TRBV5-1 and TRBJ2-1; a weak D match, TRBD1 (5 bases). In germline, CDR1 is SGHRS, CDR2 YFSETQ. The CDR3 has 14 residues. The germline V and J ends were trimmed by 2 bases and 2 bases, with 8 bases remaining between them.

This clone was recorded only once. The V call is TRBV2, the J call TRBJ2-5, with D uncertain. The germline V gene encodes CDR1 SNHLY and CDR2 FYNNEI. The CDR3 consists of 11 residues. Trimming left V 7 bases short and J 5 bases short, with 8 bases between. CDR3 bases: TGTGCCAGCAACCGGGTTGAGACCCAGTACTTC. Translating it yields CASNRVETQYF.

J is TRBJ2-6 and V is TRBV7-3; D may be TRBD1 (6 bases). Germline V gene lookup returns CDR1 SGHTA and CDR2 FQGTGA. V was shortened by 5 bases and J by 12 bases, with 8 bases between the two germline ends. The CDR3 runs to 11 residues. CDR3 region: CASSQGGVLTF. CDR3 DNA sequence: TGTGCCAGCAGCCAAGGGGGCGTCCTGACTTTC.